This T cell receptor beta chain was documented in a study of breast tumors, draining lymph nodes, adjacent tissues. V was trimmed by 4 bases and J by 5 bases, leaving 13 bases between them. The germline gives CDR1 MGHDK, CDR2 SYGVNS. The CDR3 contains 14 residues. Study conclusions and caveats: Tumors had less TCR diversity than lymph nodes, more than nontumor tissue.

This clonotype was picked up many times. Its antigen is unknown. TCRdb re-analysed the multiplex PCR reads in MiXCR, keeping a single row per CDR3 protein. This sample has around 66,000 distinct CDR3 sequences, with roughly two fifths found just once. The clonotype was recovered from a female donor with breast cancer. Some clones in this sample may be carry-over from other donors' samples. The V and J genes are TRBV25-1 and TRBJ2-3, with D possibly TRBD2 on 6 matching bases. Sample: breast tumor tissue. CDR3 loop: CASSGGPAGDTQYF. CDR3 DNA: TGTGCCAGCAGTGGAGGACCAGCGGGAGATACGCAGTATTTT.